The 2 T cell receptor beta chains reported below all come from one sample, sequenced in a study of blood T cell repertoires in COVID-19. Here immunoSEQ multiplex PCR was the method, and the copy in TCRdb shows in-frame clones only, minus some. This table has about 78,000 clones, less than 90% appearing once. Input material: peripheral blood. The receptors shown here come from a man aged 50-60 years with acute or convalescent COVID-19.

This clone has a single count. The chain recombines TRBV9 with TRBJ2-1; possible D gene TRBD1, 7 bases. The CDR3 sequence is 13 residues long. In germline, CDR1 is SGDLS, CDR2 YYNGEE. The V end lost 5 bases, the J end lost 10 bases, and 16 bases lay between the germline ends. The CDR3 DNA follows: TGTGCCAGCAGGCCGGAGGGGGCTGGGGAGCAGTTCTTC. Amino acids: CASRPEGAGEQFF.

The V gene is TRBV24-1, the J gene TRBJ1-5, with D tentatively TRBD1 (5 bases). From germline, CDR1 is KGHDR and CDR2 SFDVKD. The CDR3 runs 14 residues. Trimming cost V 3 bases and J 15 bases, with 20 bases left between them. CDR3 DNA: TGTGCCACCAGTGATCGAACAAAACAGGAATATCTGCATTTT. Protein sequence: CATSDRTKQEYLHF.